Listed here are 27 T cell receptor beta chains from one sample, sequenced in a study of cytomegalovirus exposure and HLA in healthy donors. The study ran its PCR with 60 Vbeta and 13 Jbeta primers. Assay used: immunoSEQ multiplex PCR; TCRdb lists only in-frame clones, some missing. The sample yields approximately 150,000 clones, roughly 87% seen once. Sequenced material: PBMCs. These TCRs come from a woman between 40 and 50 years old in good health and CMV-seronegative.

The chain links TRBV5-1 to TRBJ2-1; TRBD2 matches 11 bases. The V gene's germline CDR1 is SGHRS and CDR2 YFSETQ. J gave up 4 bases and V 6 bases, and 9 bases lay outside the gene matches. The CDR3 extends over 16 amino acids. The CDR3 DNA reads as TGCGCCAGCAACCCTGGGACTAGCGGCCTTTACAATGAGCAGTTCTTC. Amino acid sequence: CASNPGTSGLYNEQFF.

The rearrangement links TRBV6-6 to TRBJ2-1; 7 bases fit TRBD2. Per germline, CDR1 MNHNY and CDR2 SVGAGI (reference sequence). This CDR3 region has 16 residues. V lost 2 bases to trimming and J lost 2 bases; unmatched junction nucleotides: 6. CDR3 in amino acids: CASSYSLAEPYNEQFF. In DNA, the CDR3 is TGTGCCAGCAGTTACAGCCTAGCGGAACCCTACAATGAGCAGTTCTTC.

This rearrangement joins TRBV11-3 to TRBJ2-1, with TRBD1 matching 8 bases. The V and J ends lost 5 bases and 10 bases, in that order; junction bases with no gene match: 7. The CDR3 has 13 amino acids. Germline loops: CDR1 SGHNT, CDR2 YENEEA. The CDR3 nucleotides read TGTGCCAGCAGCCAAGCCGACAGGGGCGAGCAGTTCTTC. Translation gives CASSQADRGEQFF.

This chain connects TRBV6-4 to TRBJ2-7; D unresolved. This CDR3 has 12 amino acids. The V gene lost 5 bases and the J gene lost 2 bases, with 7 bases spanning the gap. Germline loops: CDR1 MRHNA, CDR2 SNTAGT. CDR3 sequence: CASSLGTYEQYF. CDR3 DNA sequence: TGTGCCAGCAGTTTGGGCACCTACGAGCAGTACTTC.

The gene calls are TRBV30 and TRBJ2-2, with D possibly matching TRBD1 (6 bases). The CDR3 has 14 amino acids. Trimming stripped 0 bases from V and 3 bases from J, with 8 bases between. Germline CDR1 reads GTSNPN; CDR2 reads SVGIG (reference sequence). CDR3 DNA: TGTGCCTGGAGTGTACGACAGGACACCGGGGAGCTGTTTTTT. It yields the protein CAWSVRQDTGELFF.

This chain links TRBV5-4 with TRBJ2-3; TRBD1 is a possible D gene (6 bases). Germline assignment: CDR1 SGHNT and CDR2 YYREEE (reference sequence). The CDR3 has 14 residues. V was cut by 4 bases and J by 2 bases, with 11 bases left in between. The CDR3 sequence is CASSVRTDTDTQYF. The CDR3 DNA reads as TGTGCCAGCAGCGTACGGACAGACACAGATACGCAGTATTTT.

The V gene is TRBV5-1, the J gene TRBJ2-1, with a possible D match to TRBD2 (5 bases). Trimming shortened V by 3 bases and J by 5 bases, and 15 bases separated the two germline ends. CDR1 and CDR2 (germline): SGHRS, YFSETQ. This CDR3 contains 15 residues. The CDR3 here is CASSSAGQWDNEQFF. The CDR3 bases are TGCGCCAGCAGCTCGGCGGGCCAATGGGACAATGAGCAGTTCTTC.

The V call is TRBV5-4, the J call TRBJ2-7; TRBD2 aligns across 8 bases. V lost 4 bases, J lost 2 bases, and 11 bases stayed unmatched. The CDR3 is made up of 16 amino acids. Germline loops: CDR1 SGHNT, CDR2 YYREEE (reference sequence). The CDR3 DNA follows: TGTGCCAGCAGCGCCCTTAGCGGGACCCGGCCCTACGAGCAGTACTTC. This encodes CASSALSGTRPYEQYF.

The chain carries TRBV7-8 and TRBJ1-5, with unresolved D. Germline V gene lookup returns CDR1 SGHVS and CDR2 FQNEAQ. V gave up 5 bases and J gave up 5 bases, with 10 bases separating them. The CDR3 runs to 13 residues. As DNA, the CDR3 is TGTGCCAGCAGCCCGTCCTCCCATCAGCCCCAGCATTTT. Amino acids: CASSPSSHQPQHF.

V and J are TRBV2 and TRBJ2-3; 7 bases map to TRBD1. Germline lookup yields CDR1 SNHLY and CDR2 FYNNEI. The CDR3 contains 15 residues. With V trimmed by 2 bases and J by 2 bases, 4 bases remained unmatched. DNA for the CDR3: TGTGCCAGCAGTGAACAAGGGGGCCTCACAGATACGCAGTATTTT. It yields the protein CASSEQGGLTDTQYF.

V gene TRBV28 combines with J gene TRBJ2-3; D is ambiguous. V shed 4 bases and J shed 0 bases, with 11 bases lying between them. CDR3 length: 15 residues. The germline CDR1 and CDR2 sequences are MDHEN and SYDVKM. The CDR3 coding sequence is TGTGCCAGCAGTTATAGCCCTATGAGCACAGATACGCAGTATTTT. Encoded protein: CASSYSPMSTDTQYF.

This clone was seen only once. J is TRBJ2-6 and V is TRBV27; D perhaps matches TRBD2 (5 bases). The CDR3 is 14 residues long. With 4 bases removed from V and 4 bases from J, the gap between germline ends came to 8 bases. The germline CDR1 and CDR2 sequences are MNHEY and SMNVEV (reference sequence). For the CDR3, the DNA is TGTGCCAGCAGTTGGGGAGCGGGGGCCAACGTCCTGACTTTC. This encodes CASSWGAGANVLTF.

In this sample, this clone turned up once. The chain is built from TRBV7-9 and TRBJ2-5; TRBD2 agrees at 9 bases. Germline V gene lookup returns CDR1 SEHNR and CDR2 FQNEAQ (reference sequence). Trimming took 4 bases from V and 5 from J; bases not matched to a gene: 5. The CDR3 extends over 14 amino acids. Here the CDR3 DNA reads TGTGCCAGCAGCTCCGTAGCGGGAGAGGAGACCCAGTACTTC. Translated: CASSSVAGEETQYF. The full variable domain, rest sourced from reference TRBV7-9 and TRBJ2-5, is DTGVSQNPRHKITKRGQNVTFRCDPISEHNRLYWYRQTLGQGPEFLTYFQNEAQLEKSRLLSDRFSAERPKGSFSTLEIQRTEQGDSAMYLCASSSVAGEETQYFGPGTRLLVL.

This sequence joins TRBV5-1 and TRBJ2-1; 9 positions match TRBD2. CDR3 size: 15 residues. Losses at the gene ends were 4 bases for V and 1 base for J; bases not matched to a gene: 3. The germline CDR1 and CDR2 sequences are SGHRS and YFSETQ. CDR3 amino acids: CASSASGGSYNEQFF. CDR3 sequence (DNA): TGCGCCAGCAGCGCGAGCGGGGGGTCCTACAATGAGCAGTTCTTC.

CDR3 nucleotide sequence: TGCGCCAGCAGCTTGCTTGGCGGGAAGGGGAATGAGCAGTTCTTC. Translation gives CASSLLGGKGNEQFF. This sequence joins TRBV5-1 and TRBJ2-1; TRBD2 is a possible D gene (6 bases). CDR1 is SGHRS, CDR2 YFSETQ, per germline. The CDR3 is 15 amino acids. V shed 1 base and J shed 7 bases, with 15 bases lying between them.

This clone was counted a single time. The chain couples TRBV5-4 to TRBJ1-4; tentative D call: TRBD1 (6 bases). The ends were cut back, 3 bases at V and 5 bases at J, with 17 bases in the middle. The CDR3 is 16 amino acids. The germline CDR1 and CDR2 sequences are SGHNT and YYREEE (reference sequence). This CDR3 reads CASSSSGAVMNEKLFF. In DNA, the CDR3 is TGTGCCAGCAGCTCCTCAGGGGCGGTCATGAATGAAAAACTGTTTTTT.

The chain is built from TRBV2 and TRBJ1-2; a weak D match, TRBD1 (6 bases). The CDR3 is made up of 13 amino acids. Trimming cost V 4 bases and J 6 bases, with 12 bases left between them. Germline CDR1 and CDR2: SNHLY and FYNNEI. CDR3 sequence (DNA): TGTGCCAGCAGTGGAACAGGGTTGAATGGCTACACCTTC. This encodes CASSGTGLNGYTF.

V is TRBV29-1 and J is TRBJ2-7; D is possibly TRBD1 (5 bases). The CDR3 covers 13 residues. V lost 1 base, J lost 3 bases, and 10 bases lay in between. Germline V CDR1 and CDR2: SQVTM, ANQGSEA. The CDR3 protein is CSVEGGSLYEQYF. In DNA, the CDR3 is TGCAGCGTTGAAGGGGGCAGCCTCTACGAGCAGTACTTC.

As regards this clone: Compared with germline, one end of the junction differs, possibly owing to a read error. This rearrangement joins TRBV7-9 to TRBJ2-1, with no clear D. Germline V gives CDR1 SEHNR, CDR2 FQNEAQ (reference sequence). The CDR3 has 15 residues. For the CDR3, the DNA is TGTTCCAGCAGCTTAGGAGTCGTCTCCTACAATGAGCAGTTCTTC. Translation: CSSSLGVVSYNEQFF. The full variable domain, in which reference TRBV7-9 and TRBJ2-1 provide the parts outside the CDR3, is DTGVSQNPRHKITKRGQNVTFRCDPISEHNRLYWYRQTLGQGPEFLTYFQNEAQLEKSRLLSDRFSAERPKGSFSTLEIQRTEQGDSAMYLCSSSLGVVSYNEQFFGPGTRLTVL.

This CDR3 is CASSPPGGLSTGELFF. The CDR3 DNA reads as TGTGCCAGCAGTCCGCCCGGGGGGCTAAGCACCGGGGAGCTGTTTTTT. The chain couples TRBV6-6 to TRBJ2-2; tentative D call: TRBD2 (7 bases). Germline assignment: CDR1 MNHNY and CDR2 SVGAGI (reference sequence). V was pared by 5 bases and J by 4 bases, with 17 bases between. This CDR3 comprises 16 residues.

Of note for this clone: At one of its ends the junction is not consistent with the germline gene, which may arise from a read error. CDR3 amino acids: CSSSPGQGAFF. The CDR3 DNA follows: TGTTCCAGCAGCCCTGGACAGGGAGCTTTCTTT. V gene TRBV7-9 combines with J gene TRBJ1-1; 8 bases map to TRBD1. In germline, CDR1 is SEHNR, CDR2 FQNEAQ (reference sequence). This CDR3 comprises 11 residues.

This chain joins TRBV5-1 and TRBJ1-4; a weak D match, TRBD1 (5 bases). Looked up from germline, CDR1 is SGHRS and CDR2 is YFSETQ. Trimming pared 4 bases from V and 8 bases from J, leaving 18 bases between. This CDR3 is built from 15 residues. In DNA form, the CDR3 reads TGCGCCAGCAGCGCCCTCACAGGAATCGGGGAAAAACTGTTTTTT. Translated, it gives CASSALTGIGEKLFF. Full variable domain (rest looked up from reference TRBV5-1 and TRBJ1-4): KAGVTQTPRYLIKTRGQQVTLSCSPISGHRSVSWYQQTPGQGLQFLFEYFSETQRNKGNFPGRFSGRQFSNSRSEMNVSTLELGDSALYLCASSALTGIGEKLFFGSGTQLSVL.

The chain has TRBV18 and TRBJ2-3, with a possible D match to TRBD1 (6 bases). Germline V lookup: CDR1 KGHSH, CDR2 LQKENI. Trimming stripped 2 bases from V and 4 bases from J, with 16 bases between. The CDR3 is made up of 16 amino acids. The CDR3 DNA reads as TGTGCCAGCTCACCAAACCCTGATGGGACATCAGATACGCAGTATTTT. Its translation: CASSPNPDGTSDTQYF.

The gene calls are TRBV5-1 and TRBJ2-7; 8 bases fit TRBD1. Per germline, CDR1 SGHRS and CDR2 YFSETQ. With 0 bases clipped from V and 0 bases from J, the junction kept 5 bases outside the gene matches. The CDR3 consists of 16 residues. CDR3 bases: TGCGCCAGCAGCTTGGTTCCGGACAGGGCCTCCTACGAGCAGTACTTC. Its protein product is CASSLVPDRASYEQYF.

This clone has a handful of counts. This chain connects TRBV5-4 to TRBJ1-1; 10 nucleotides match TRBD1. The length of the CDR3 is 13 residues. CDR1 is SGHNT and CDR2 is YYREEE in the germline V gene (reference sequence). The V gene end was trimmed by 4 bases and the J gene end by 7 bases; junction bases not matched to a gene: 4. The CDR3 region has the DNA TGTGCCAGCAGCGATGACAGGGGGCGTGAAGCTTTCTTT. Encoded protein: CASSDDRGREAFF.

This chain connects TRBV6-5 to TRBJ2-1, with 10 bases that match TRBD2. Trimming removed 0 bases from V and 5 bases from J; junction bases left unmatched: 4. CDR3 length: 16 residues. Germline-derived CDR1 and CDR2 are MNHEY and SVGAGI. In DNA form, the CDR3 reads TGTGCCAGCAGTTACTCACGAGCGGGAGGGCACAATGAGCAGTTCTTC. As protein: CASSYSRAGGHNEQFF.

The chain links TRBV6-1 to TRBJ1-1; no clear D gene. The CDR3 runs 19 residues. The V and J ends lost 0 bases and 1 base respectively, with 21 bases between them. Germline V gene lookup returns CDR1 MNHNS and CDR2 SASEGT. The DNA for the CDR3 is TGTGCCAGCAGTGAAGCGCGATGGATGGGGAGGGTAGGGAACACTGAAGCTTTCTTT. The encoded protein is CASSEARWMGRVGNTEAFF.